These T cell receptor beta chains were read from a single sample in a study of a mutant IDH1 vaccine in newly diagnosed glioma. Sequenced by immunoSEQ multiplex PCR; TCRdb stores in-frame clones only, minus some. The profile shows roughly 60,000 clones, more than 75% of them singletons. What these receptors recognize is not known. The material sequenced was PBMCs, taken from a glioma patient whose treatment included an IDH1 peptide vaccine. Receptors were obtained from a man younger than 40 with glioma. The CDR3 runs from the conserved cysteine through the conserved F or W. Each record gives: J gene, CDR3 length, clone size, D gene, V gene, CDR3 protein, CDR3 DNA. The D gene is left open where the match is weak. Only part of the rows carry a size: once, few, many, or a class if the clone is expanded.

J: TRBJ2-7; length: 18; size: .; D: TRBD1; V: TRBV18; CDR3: CASSLGLSGQGFTYEQYF; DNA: TGTGCCAGCTCACTAGGACTATCGGGACAGGGTTTCACCTACGAGCAGTACTTC
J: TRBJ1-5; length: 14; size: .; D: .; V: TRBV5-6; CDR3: CASSLGHDNQPQHF; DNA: TGTGCCAGCAGCTTGGGACACGATAACCAGCCCCAGCATTTT
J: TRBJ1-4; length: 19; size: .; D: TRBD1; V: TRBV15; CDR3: CATSAPMDRVTTTNEKLFF; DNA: TGTGCCACCAGCGCCCCCATGGACAGGGTTACTACAACTAATGAAAAACTGTTTTTT
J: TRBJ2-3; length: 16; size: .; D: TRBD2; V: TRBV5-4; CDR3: CASSLDAGVSTDTQYF; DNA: TGTGCCAGCAGCTTGGACGCGGGGGTGAGCACAGATACGCAGTATTTT
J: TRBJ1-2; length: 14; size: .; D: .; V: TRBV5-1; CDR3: CASSLAASLTGYTF; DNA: TGCGCCAGCAGCCTGGCCGCTTCTCTCACTGGCTACACCTTC
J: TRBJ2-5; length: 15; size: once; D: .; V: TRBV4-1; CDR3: CASSQVGGQQETQYF; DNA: TGCGCCAGCAGCCAAGTGGGGGGACAGCAAGAGACCCAGTACTTC
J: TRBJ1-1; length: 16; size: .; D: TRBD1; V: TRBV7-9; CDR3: CASSPGQGARDTEAFF; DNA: TGTGCCAGCAGCCCGGGACAGGGGGCGCGGGACACTGAAGCTTTCTTT
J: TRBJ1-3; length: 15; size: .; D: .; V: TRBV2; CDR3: CASSEIARSGNTIYF; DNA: TGTGCCAGCAGTGAAATAGCACGCTCTGGAAACACCATATATTTT
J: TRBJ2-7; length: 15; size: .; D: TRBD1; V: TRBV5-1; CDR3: CASSLVGTGGYEQYF; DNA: TGCGCCAGCAGCTTGGTTGGGACAGGGGGGTACGAGCAGTACTTC
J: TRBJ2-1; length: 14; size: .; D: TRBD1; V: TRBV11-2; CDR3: CASRQGQTYNEQFF; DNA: TGTGCCAGCAGACAGGGACAGACATACAATGAGCAGTTCTTC
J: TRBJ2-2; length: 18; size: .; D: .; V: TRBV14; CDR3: CASSHLTKGTANTGELFF; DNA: TGTGCCAGCAGCCACCTGACGAAAGGGACGGCGAACACCGGGGAGCTGTTTTTT
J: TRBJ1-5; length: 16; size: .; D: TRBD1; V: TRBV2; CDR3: CASSGSDRVTHQPQHF; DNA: TGTGCCAGCAGCGGGTCAGACAGGGTAACGCATCAGCCCCAGCATTTT
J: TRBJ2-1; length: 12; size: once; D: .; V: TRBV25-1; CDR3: CASSGAGNEQFF; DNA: TGTGCCAGCAGCGGGGCTGGAAATGAGCAGTTCTTC
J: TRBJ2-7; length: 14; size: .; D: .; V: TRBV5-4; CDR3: CASSFLGSSYEQYF; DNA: TGTGCCAGCAGCTTTTTGGGCAGCTCCTACGAGCAGTACTTC
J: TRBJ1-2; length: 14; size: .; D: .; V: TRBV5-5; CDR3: CASSLAVDTYGYTF; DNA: TGTGCCAGCAGCTTGGCCGTGGATACCTATGGCTACACCTTC
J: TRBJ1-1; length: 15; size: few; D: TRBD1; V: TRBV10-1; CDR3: CASSERTGGRTEAFF; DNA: TGCGCCAGCAGTGAGCGAACAGGGGGCAGGACTGAAGCTTTCTTT
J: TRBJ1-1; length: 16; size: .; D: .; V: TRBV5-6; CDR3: CASRRRIGSRGTEAFF; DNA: TGTGCCAGCAGGCGGCGGATCGGGTCTAGGGGCACTGAAGCTTTCTTT
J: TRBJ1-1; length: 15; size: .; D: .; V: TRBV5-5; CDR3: CASSASGTLNTEAFF; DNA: TGTGCCAGCAGCGCTTCCGGGACCTTGAACACTGAAGCTTTCTTT